These 27 T cell receptor beta chains were sequenced from one sample in a study of blood T cells in healthy people across ages. Primers used in a second PCR of about 6 to 11 cycles were a sample-barcoded 5' primer and a J-beta primer mix. One entry per CDR3 protein, called by TCRdb with MiXCR from the 5' RACE reads. The data contain roughly 410,000 distinct CDR3 sequences, roughly half of them singletons. Source material: blood. All receptors derive from a man aged 55 to 70 in good health.

This clonotype came up a few times. The rearrangement links TRBV7-2 to TRBJ2-1; maybe TRBD2 (5 bases). Trimming shortened V by 5 bases and J by 8 bases, and 19 bases separated the two germline ends. CDR1 SGHTA and CDR2 FQGNSA come from the germline V gene. The CDR3 is made up of 15 amino acids. DNA of the CDR3: TGTGCCAGCAGCGCACTAGGGAAGCCCCCCCATGAGCAGTTCTTC. Residues: CASSALGKPPHEQFF.

The V and J genes are TRBV20-1 and TRBJ2-1; the match to TRBD2 covers 13 bases. Germline CDR1 is DFQATT and CDR2 is SNEGSKA (reference sequence). The trim removed 2 bases at V and 9 bases at J, leaving 4 bases unmatched. This CDR3 has 14 residues. This CDR3 is CSARSGLAGVEQFF. For the CDR3, the DNA is TGCAGTGCTAGATCCGGACTAGCGGGAGTTGAGCAGTTCTTC.

The rearrangement links TRBV24-1 to TRBJ2-1, with 8 bases lining up with TRBD2. CDR3 length: 16 residues. Looked up from germline, CDR1 is KGHDR and CDR2 is SFDVKD. With 3 bases clipped from V and 5 bases from J, the junction kept 8 bases outside the gene matches. This CDR3 is CATSDPGLVGNNEQFF. CDR3 DNA: TGTGCCACCAGTGATCCGGGACTAGTCGGGAACAATGAGCAGTTCTTC.

The chain recombines TRBV29-1 with TRBJ2-3; the D call may be TRBD1 or TRBD2 (5 bases each). The CDR3 is made up of 12 amino acids. The germline V gene encodes CDR1 SQVTM and CDR2 ANQGSEA. V lost 4 bases to trimming and J lost 8 bases, with 13 bases between them. CDR3 residues: CSVGQLEGTQYF. CDR3 in DNA: TGCAGCGTTGGACAGTTAGAGGGTACGCAGTATTTT.

This chain uses TRBV7-9 with TRBJ2-3; D gene uncertain. The CDR3 sequence is 10 residues long. The germline CDR1 and CDR2 sequences are SEHNR and FQNEAQ (reference sequence). CDR3 coding DNA: TGTGGGCAGACCACAGATACGCAGTATTTT. Amino acids: CGQTTDTQYF. The full variable domain, rest sourced from reference TRBV7-9 and TRBJ2-3, is DTGVSQNPRHKITKRGQNVTFRCDPISEHNRLYWYRQTLGQGPEFLTYFQNEAQLEKSRLLSDRFSAERPKGSFSTLEIQRTEQGDSAMYLCGQTTDTQYFGPGTRLTVL.

The chain is built from TRBV27 and TRBJ1-2; D unclear. The length of the CDR3 is 15 residues. CDR1 is MNHEY, CDR2 SMNVEV, per germline (reference sequence). V lost 5 bases and J lost 8, with 21 bases in between. For the CDR3, the DNA is TGTGCCAGCAGTATGGAGGGAGGGAGAAGTTTCGGCTACACCTTC. Translating it yields CASSMEGGRSFGYTF.

This clonotype was seen more than once but under ten times. The CDR3 loop reads CASSLAGTGGQNEQYF. CDR3 bases: TGTGCCAGCAGCTTAGCTGGGACAGGGGGCCAAAACGAGCAGTACTTC. The genes are TRBV11-1 and TRBJ2-4, with 12 bases fitting TRBD1. The DNA end is a closer match to TRBJ2-7, so the J assignment may be wrong. The CDR3 spans 16 residues. Germline CDR1 reads SGHAT; CDR2 reads FQDESV (reference sequence).

This clonotype showed up many times. The chain has TRBV25-1 and TRBJ1-2; D gene ambiguous. Germline lookup yields CDR1 MGHDK and CDR2 SYGVNS. V lost 4 bases and J lost 4, with 16 bases in between. The CDR3 runs to 15 residues. The CDR3, as DNA: TGTGCCAGCAGTGGAGCGGGCCCCTTAGTCTATGGCTACACCTTC. Encoded protein: CASSGAGPLVYGYTF.

There are many counts of this clonotype. The CDR3, as DNA: TGTGCCAGCAGCTTTAAGACAGGCACAGATACGCAGTATTTT. This sequence encodes CASSFKTGTDTQYF. The chain is built from TRBV7-9 and TRBJ2-3, with D perhaps matching TRBD1 (5 bases). The CDR3 extends over 14 amino acids. Germline V gene sequence: CDR1 SEHNR, CDR2 FQNEAQ (reference sequence). Trimming cost V 3 bases and J 1 base, with 8 bases left between them.

Comment on this clonotype: A read error is possible here, since a much larger clone lies one base away. The chain is built from TRBV14 and TRBJ1-5; D perhaps matches TRBD1 (6 bases). Per germline, CDR1 SGHDN and CDR2 FVKESK. The CDR3 loop spans 13 amino acids. Trimming stripped 5 bases from V and 10 bases from J, with 15 bases between. This CDR3 is CASSADRLGPQHF. Written as DNA, the CDR3 is TGTGCCAGCAGCGCGGACAGATTAGGTCCCCAGCATTTT.

This clonotype was observed a few times. The chain employs TRBV3-1 and TRBJ2-3; D remains ambiguous. Trimming took 1 base from V and 6 from J, leaving 8 bases between them. Germline CDR1 reads LGHDT; CDR2 reads YNNKEL (reference sequence). The CDR3 contains 13 residues. CDR3 nucleotides: TGTGCCAGCAGCCAAGTCTTAAGGGATACGCAGTATTTT. Translation gives CASSQVLRDTQYF.

The sample holds a few counts of this clonotype. This chain uses TRBV10-3 with TRBJ2-5; unclear D gene. The CDR3 consists of 13 residues. The ends were cut back, 4 bases at V and 0 bases at J, with 6 bases in the middle. Looked up from germline, CDR1 is ENHRY and CDR2 is SYGVKD. In DNA, the CDR3 is TGTGCCATCAGTGGAGAAAACCAAGAGACCCAGTACTTC. Translated: CAISGENQETQYF.

The J gene is TRBJ2-1, the V gene TRBV29-1; TRBD1 matches 7 bases. The junction had 8 bases not matched to a gene; V was cut back by 7 bases and J by 5 bases. The CDR3 contains 13 residues. Germline CDR1 and CDR2: SQVTM and ANQGSEA. The CDR3 bases are TGCAGCGGCGAGGGACAGACGAACAATGAGCAGTTCTTC. Amino acid sequence: CSGEGQTNNEQFF.

The chain recombines TRBV7-9 with TRBJ2-5, with D tentatively TRBD1 (6 bases). Germline-derived CDR1 and CDR2 are SEHNR and FQNEAQ (reference sequence). Trimming cost V 1 base and J 11 bases, with 17 bases left between them. The CDR3 is made up of 14 amino acids. The CDR3 nucleotides read TGTGCCAGCAGCTTAGATCAGGGGTACAATGAGCAGTACTTC. It specifies CASSLDQGYNEQYF.

This clonotype was detected a few times. J is TRBJ2-1 and V is TRBV6-5; weak D call: TRBD2 (5 bases). The CDR3 is made up of 15 amino acids. Germline CDR1 and CDR2: MNHEY and SVGAGI. V was cut by 2 bases and J by 7 bases, with 15 bases left in between. CDR3 loop: CASSYRETGLNEQFF. The CDR3 region has the DNA TGTGCCAGCAGTTACCGAGAAACGGGGTTAAATGAGCAGTTCTTC.

The rearrangement links TRBV7-3 to TRBJ2-3; 7 positions agree with TRBD2. Germline CDR1 is SGHTA and CDR2 is FQGTGA. Trimming took 5 bases from V and 2 from J; bases not matched to a gene: 13. The CDR3 has 17 amino acids. The CDR3 DNA reads as TGTGCCAGCAGCGCCCGGGGGGTAGCGACTACCACAGATACGCAGTATTTT. This codes for CASSARGVATTTDTQYF.

On this clonotype itself: This may be a read error, as it is one base from a much larger clone. V and J are TRBV4-3 and TRBJ2-1; the match to TRBD2 covers 13 bases. This CDR3 is built from 15 residues. Germline V gives CDR1 LGHNA, CDR2 YSLEER. CDR3 sequence reads: CAGSQLAGGGKGQFF. The DNA for the CDR3 is TGCGCCGGCAGCCAACTAGCGGGAGGGGGCAAGGGGCAGTTCTTC.

This clonotype was detected only a few times. J is TRBJ2-5 and V is TRBV20-1, with 10 bases aligning to TRBD1. Germline V gene data show CDR1 as DFQATT and CDR2 as SNEGSKA (reference sequence). The CDR3 is 13 amino acids. J gave up 2 bases and V 6 bases, and 3 bases lay outside the gene matches. The CDR3 sequence: CSARGQGQETQYF. Written as DNA, the CDR3 is TGCAGTGCCCGGGGACAGGGGCAAGAGACCCAGTACTTC.

As DNA, the CDR3 is TGTGCCATCAGTGAGGGACAGGGGAAGAGCGTTCACAATGAGCAGTTCTTC. Its translation: CAISEGQGKSVHNEQFF. The chain employs TRBV10-3 and TRBJ2-1; 9 positions match TRBD1. The CDR3 runs to 17 residues. The J segment lost 5 bases and the V segment lost 2 bases, leaving 10 bases of the junction unmatched. The germline V gene has CDR1 ENHRY and CDR2 SYGVKD.

This clonotype was seen more than once but under ten times. The J gene is TRBJ2-7, the V gene TRBV14; no clear D. There are 14 residues in the CDR3. The V end lost 4 bases, the J end lost 2 bases, and 12 bases lay between the germline ends. CDR1 and CDR2 (germline): SGHDN, FVKESK. The CDR3 DNA reads TGTGCCAGCAGCCCACGGACCGTAGCCTACGAGCAGTACTTC. It encodes CASSPRTVAYEQYF.

The V gene is TRBV4-3, the J gene TRBJ2-1; no clear D gene. Germline-derived CDR1 and CDR2 are LGHNA and YSLEER. The CDR3 spans 13 residues. V was clipped by 1 base and J by 5 bases, with 6 bases between them. This CDR3 reads CASSQVADNEQFF. CDR3 nucleotides: TGCGCCAGCAGCCAAGTTGCCGACAATGAGCAGTTCTTC.

With regard to this clonotype: This may be a read error, as it is one base from a much larger clone. The chain recombines TRBV20-1 with TRBJ2-1; 8 nucleotides align to TRBD1. CDR3 length: 12 residues. Per the germline V gene, CDR1 is DFQATT and CDR2 is SNEGSKA (reference sequence). V trimming: 6 bases; J trimming: 10 bases; junction bases outside the gene matches: 8. CDR3 coding DNA: TGCAGTGCCGCCGGGACAGGAAGCGAGCAGTTCTTC. Translating it yields CSAAGTGSEQFF.

This clonotype occurred a few times. The chain is built from TRBV11-3 and TRBJ2-1; 8 bases map to TRBD2. This CDR3 is 16 amino acids long. J lost 0 bases, V lost 2 bases, and 3 bases had no gene match. Germline V gene data show CDR1 as SGHNT and CDR2 as YENEEA. For the CDR3, the DNA is TGTGCCAGCAGCTTAAGCGGGAGTAGCTCCTACAATGAGCAGTTCTTC. The encoded protein is CASSLSGSSSYNEQFF.

This chain uses TRBV5-5 with TRBJ2-1; D remains unclear. V was pared by 0 bases and J by 10 bases, with 8 bases between. Germline CDR1 SGHKS, CDR2 YYEKEE (reference sequence). This CDR3 comprises 12 residues. The chain's CDR3 is CASSLVAWEQFF. The CDR3 DNA sequence: TGTGCCAGCAGCTTGGTAGCTTGGGAGCAGTTCTTC. The whole variable domain, filled in from reference TRBV5-5 and TRBJ2-1, reads DAGVTQSPTHLIKTRGQQVTLRCSPISGHKSVSWYQQVLGQGPQFIFQYYEKEERGRGNFPDRFSARQFPNYSSELNVNALLLGDSALYLCASSLVAWEQFFGPGTRLTVL.

The J gene is TRBJ2-4, the V gene TRBV16; D is possibly TRBD2 (6 bases). The CDR3 length is 12 residues. Germline V gene sequence: CDR1 KGHSY, CDR2 FQNENV. The germline V and J ends were trimmed by 2 bases and 14 bases, with 13 bases remaining between them. CDR3 bases: TGTGCCAGCAGCCAAGGGACTTCTCAGGAGTACTTC. The encoded protein is CASSQGTSQEYF.

This chain uses TRBV6-6 with TRBJ2-7; D gene unclear. Trimming removed 2 bases from V and 6 bases from J, with 11 bases in between. Germline V lookup: CDR1 MNHNY, CDR2 SVGAGI (reference sequence). The CDR3 has 13 residues. This CDR3 reads CASSYDPVSEQYF. CDR3 DNA: TGTGCCAGCAGTTACGATCCGGTCAGCGAGCAGTACTTC.

This chain links TRBV9 with TRBJ2-7, with 7 bases aligning to TRBD2. Germline CDR1 is SGDLS and CDR2 is YYNGEE. The junction had 10 bases not matched to a gene; V was cut back by 2 bases and J by 5 bases. This CDR3 has 15 amino acids. CDR3 in amino acids: CASSVAGALPHEQYF. As DNA, the CDR3 is TGTGCCAGCAGCGTGGCGGGAGCCCTCCCCCACGAGCAGTACTTC.